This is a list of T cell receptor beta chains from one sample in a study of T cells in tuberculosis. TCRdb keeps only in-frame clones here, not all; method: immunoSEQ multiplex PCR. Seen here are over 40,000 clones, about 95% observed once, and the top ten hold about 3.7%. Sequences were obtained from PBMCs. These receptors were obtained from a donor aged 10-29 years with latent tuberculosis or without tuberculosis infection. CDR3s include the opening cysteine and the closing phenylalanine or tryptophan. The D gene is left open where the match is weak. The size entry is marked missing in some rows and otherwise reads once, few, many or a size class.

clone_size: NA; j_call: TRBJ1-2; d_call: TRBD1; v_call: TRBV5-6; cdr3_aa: CASSQSGQGILGGYTF; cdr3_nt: TGTGCCAGCAGCCAGTCGGGACAGGGTATACTCGGTGGCTACACCTTC
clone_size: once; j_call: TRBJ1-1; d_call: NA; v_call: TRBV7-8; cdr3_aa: CASSSRIRTANTEAFF; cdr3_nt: TGTGCCAGCAGCTCGAGAATTCGGACAGCAAACACTGAAGCTTTCTTT
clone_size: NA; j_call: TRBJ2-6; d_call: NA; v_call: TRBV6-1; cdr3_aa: CASSEAQGGANVLTF; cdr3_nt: TGTGCCAGCAGTGAAGCCCAGGGTGGGGCCAACGTCCTGACTTTC
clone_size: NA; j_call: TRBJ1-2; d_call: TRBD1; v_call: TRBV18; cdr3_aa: CASSPSGQGDYGYTF; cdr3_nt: TGTGCCAGCTCACCGTCCGGACAGGGAGACTATGGCTACACCTTC
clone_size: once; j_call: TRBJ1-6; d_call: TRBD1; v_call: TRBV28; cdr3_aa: CASSIGTGWPPLHF; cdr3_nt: TGTGCCAGCAGCATTGGGACAGGGTGGCCACCCCTCCACTTT
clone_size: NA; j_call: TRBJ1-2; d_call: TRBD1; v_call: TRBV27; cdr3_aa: CASSKQGTQSYYGYTF; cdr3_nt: TGTGCCAGCAGCAAACAGGGGACTCAATCTTACTATGGCTACACCTTC
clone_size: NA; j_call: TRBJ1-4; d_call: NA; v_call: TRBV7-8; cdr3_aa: CASSPYRVANEKLFF; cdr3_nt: TGTGCCAGCAGCCCTTACAGGGTGGCTAATGAAAAACTGTTTTTT
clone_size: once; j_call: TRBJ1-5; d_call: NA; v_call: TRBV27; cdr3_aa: CASSLFPSSNQPQHF; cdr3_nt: TGTGCCAGCAGTTTATTTCCGAGCAGCAATCAGCCCCAGCATTTT
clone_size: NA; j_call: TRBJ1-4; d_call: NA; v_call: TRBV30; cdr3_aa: CAWSNTGNNEKLFF; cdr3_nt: TGTGCCTGGAGCAATACAGGGAATAATGAAAAACTGTTTTTT
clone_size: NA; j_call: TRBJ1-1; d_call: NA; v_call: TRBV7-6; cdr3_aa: CASSLAEAGTRLNTEAFF; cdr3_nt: TGTGCCAGCAGCTTAGCCGAGGCTGGGACACGACTGAACACTGAAGCTTTCTTT
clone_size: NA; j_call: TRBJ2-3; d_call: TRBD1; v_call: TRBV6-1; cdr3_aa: CASSEAFLTGAYTQYF; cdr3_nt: TGTGCCAGCAGTGAAGCCTTCTTGACAGGGGCTTATACGCAGTATTTT
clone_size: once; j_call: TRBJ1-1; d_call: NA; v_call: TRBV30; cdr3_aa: CAWSVLSLTEAFF; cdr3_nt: TGTGCCTGGAGTGTACTATCCCTCACTGAAGCTTTCTTT
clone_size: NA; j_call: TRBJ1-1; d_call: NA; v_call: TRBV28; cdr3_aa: CASSPGVGTEAFF; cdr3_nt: TGTGCCAGCAGCCCAGGGGTGGGAACTGAAGCTTTCTTT
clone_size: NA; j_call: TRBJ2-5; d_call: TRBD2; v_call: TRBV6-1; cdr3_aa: CASSEALAGGASGETQYF; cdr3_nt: TGTGCCAGCAGTGAAGCTTTGGCGGGGGGGGCCAGTGGAGAGACCCAGTACTTC
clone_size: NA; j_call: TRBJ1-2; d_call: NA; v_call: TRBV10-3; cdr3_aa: CAISESREGNYGYTF; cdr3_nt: TGTGCCATCAGTGAGTCGAGGGAAGGGAACTATGGCTACACCTTC
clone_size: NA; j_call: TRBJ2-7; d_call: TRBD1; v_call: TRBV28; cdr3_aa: CASLRVRGQLGEQYF; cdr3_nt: TGTGCCAGCCTGCGGGTGAGGGGGCAACTGGGCGAGCAGTACTTC
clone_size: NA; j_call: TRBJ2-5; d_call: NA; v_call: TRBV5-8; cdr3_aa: CASSLVSGGETQYF; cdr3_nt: TGTGCCAGCAGCTTGGTGTCCGGGGGAGAGACCCAGTACTTC
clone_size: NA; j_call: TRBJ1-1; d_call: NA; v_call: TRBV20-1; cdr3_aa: CSARGSTEAFF; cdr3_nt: TGCAGTGCTAGGGGCAGCACTGAAGCTTTCTTT
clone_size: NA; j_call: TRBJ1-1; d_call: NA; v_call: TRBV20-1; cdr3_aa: CSARGATEAFF; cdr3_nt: TGCAGTGCTAGAGGGGCGACTGAAGCTTTCTTT
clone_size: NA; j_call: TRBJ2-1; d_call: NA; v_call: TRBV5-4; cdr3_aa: CASSRRNEQFF; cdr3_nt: TGTGCCAGCAGTAGGAGGAATGAGCAGTTCTTC
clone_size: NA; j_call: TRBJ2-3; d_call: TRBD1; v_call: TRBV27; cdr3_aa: CASSLRPGQGRRTDTQYF; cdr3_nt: TGTGCCAGCAGTCTCCGACCGGGACAGGGGAGGAGGACAGATACGCAGTATTTT
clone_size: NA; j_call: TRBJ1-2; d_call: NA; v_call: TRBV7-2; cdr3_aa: CASIQTPGIYGYTF; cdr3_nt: TGTGCCAGCATCCAAACCCCAGGAATCTATGGCTACACCTTC
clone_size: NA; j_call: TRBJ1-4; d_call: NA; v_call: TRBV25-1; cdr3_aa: CASSERQGSQTNEKLFF; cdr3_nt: TGTGCCAGCAGTGAAAGGCAGGGGAGTCAAACTAATGAAAAACTGTTTTTT
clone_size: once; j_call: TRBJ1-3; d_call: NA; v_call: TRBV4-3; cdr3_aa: CASSQDGSGNTIYF; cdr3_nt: TGCGCCAGCAGCCAAGACGGCTCTGGAAACACCATATATTTT
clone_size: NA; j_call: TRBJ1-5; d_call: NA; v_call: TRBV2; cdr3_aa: CASSGGLSNQPQHF; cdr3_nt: TGTGCCAGCAGTGGGGGACTTAGCAATCAGCCCCAGCATTTT
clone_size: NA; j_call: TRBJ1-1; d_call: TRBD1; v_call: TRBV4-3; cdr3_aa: CASSQVGQGAGGAEAFF; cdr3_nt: TGCGCCAGCAGCCAAGTGGGCCAGGGGGCTGGAGGGGCTGAAGCTTTCTTT
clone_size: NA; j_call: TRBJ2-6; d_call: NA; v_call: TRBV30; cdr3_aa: CAWSVPAGANVLTF; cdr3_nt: TGTGCCTGGAGTGTACCGGCTGGGGCCAACGTCCTGACTTTC
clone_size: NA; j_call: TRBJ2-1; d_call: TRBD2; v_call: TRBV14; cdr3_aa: CASSQDIRLAGKNEQFF; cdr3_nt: TGTGCCAGCAGCCAAGACATCAGGCTAGCGGGGAAAAATGAGCAGTTCTTC
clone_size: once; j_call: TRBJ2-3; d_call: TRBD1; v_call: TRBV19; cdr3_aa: CASSPGTVPDTQYF; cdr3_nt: TGTGCCAGTAGCCCCGGGACAGTCCCAGATACGCAGTATTTT
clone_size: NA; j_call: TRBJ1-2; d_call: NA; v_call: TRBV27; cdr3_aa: CASSPPTGIHYGYTF; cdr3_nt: TGTGCCAGCAGTCCCCCAACAGGGATCCACTATGGCTACACCTTC
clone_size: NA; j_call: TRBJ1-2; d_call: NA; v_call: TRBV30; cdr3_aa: CAWSDRRDRPNYGYTF; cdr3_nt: TGTGCCTGGAGTGACAGGCGAGATAGACCTAACTATGGCTACACCTTC
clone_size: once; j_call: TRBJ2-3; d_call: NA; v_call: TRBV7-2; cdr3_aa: CASSLRVSDTQYF; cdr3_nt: TGTGCCAGCAGCTTAAGAGTGTCAGATACGCAGTATTTT
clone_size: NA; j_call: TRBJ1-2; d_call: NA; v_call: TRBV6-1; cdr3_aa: CATTGGGVYGYTF; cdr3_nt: TGTGCCACCACGGGGGGAGGTGTCTATGGCTACACCTTC
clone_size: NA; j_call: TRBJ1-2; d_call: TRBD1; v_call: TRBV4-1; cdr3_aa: CASSQPPRDRRTRYGYTF; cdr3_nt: TGCGCCAGCAGCCAACCCCCTAGGGACAGGCGAACTAGATATGGCTACACCTTC
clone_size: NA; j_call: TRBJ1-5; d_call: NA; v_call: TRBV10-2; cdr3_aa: CASIPDRGKTRQPQHF; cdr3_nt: TGCGCCAGCATACCGGATCGGGGTAAGACGAGGCAGCCCCAGCATTTT
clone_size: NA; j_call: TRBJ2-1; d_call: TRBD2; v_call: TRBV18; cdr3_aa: CASSPGTRSGEQFF; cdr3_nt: TGTGCCAGCTCACCTGGGACTAGAAGTGGTGAGCAGTTCTTC
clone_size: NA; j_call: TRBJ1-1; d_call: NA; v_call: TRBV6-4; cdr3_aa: CASSDRGNANTEAFF; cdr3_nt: TGTGCCAGCAGTGACAGGGGGAACGCGAACACTGAAGCTTTCTTT
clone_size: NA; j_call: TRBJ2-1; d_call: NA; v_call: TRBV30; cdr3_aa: CAWSPLREQFF; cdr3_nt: TGTGCCTGGAGTCCTCTACGGGAGCAGTTCTTC
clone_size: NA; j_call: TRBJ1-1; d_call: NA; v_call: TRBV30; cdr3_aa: CAWKGPLEAFF; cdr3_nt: TGTGCCTGGAAGGGGCCCCTTGAAGCTTTCTTT
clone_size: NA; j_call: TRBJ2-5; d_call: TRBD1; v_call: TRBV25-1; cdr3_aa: CASSLRTGQETQYF; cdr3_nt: TGTGCCAGCAGTCTTCGGACAGGGCAAGAGACCCAGTACTTC
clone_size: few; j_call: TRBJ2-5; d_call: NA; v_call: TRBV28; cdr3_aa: CASSPNRETQETQYF; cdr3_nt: TGTGCCAGCAGTCCCAACAGGGAGACTCAAGAGACCCAGTACTTC
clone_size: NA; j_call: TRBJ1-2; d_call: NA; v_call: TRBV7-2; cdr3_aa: CASSAYYGYTF; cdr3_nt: TGTGCCAGCAGCGCGTACTATGGCTACACCTTC